The sequence of this T cell receptor (beta chain) was determined in a study of human T cells and chemical hapten exposure. Looked up from germline, CDR1 is SGHVS and CDR2 is FNYEAQ. This CDR3 region has 15 residues. V dropped 5 bases and J dropped 7; count of bases not matched to a gene: 12. The study, taken as a whole, reports: The number of TCRs above 1 in 1000 frequency did not change after DPC sensitization.

Using its own MiXCR run on the RACE reads, TCRdb lists one record per CDR3 protein. The sample shows 84,000 or so distinct CDR3 sequences, about 9% of them seen only once. Comment on this clonotype: The antigen is unknown.

Time point indicated: pre-sensitization, week 0. Treatment: therapeutic diphenylcyclopropenone sensitization with weekly scalp DPC. The rearrangement joins TRBV7-6 to TRBJ2-7; TRBD2 matches 9 bases. Sequenced here: whole blood, sampled in connection with sensitization to the hapten diphenylcyclopropenone (DPC). This clonotype was sampled from a middle-aged man with alopecia areata. Some clones in this sample may be carry-over from other donors' samples. For the CDR3, the DNA is TGTGCCAGCAGCCAATCTAGCGGGACCCTAGGGGAGCAGTACGTC. Its translation is CASSQSSGTLGEQYV.